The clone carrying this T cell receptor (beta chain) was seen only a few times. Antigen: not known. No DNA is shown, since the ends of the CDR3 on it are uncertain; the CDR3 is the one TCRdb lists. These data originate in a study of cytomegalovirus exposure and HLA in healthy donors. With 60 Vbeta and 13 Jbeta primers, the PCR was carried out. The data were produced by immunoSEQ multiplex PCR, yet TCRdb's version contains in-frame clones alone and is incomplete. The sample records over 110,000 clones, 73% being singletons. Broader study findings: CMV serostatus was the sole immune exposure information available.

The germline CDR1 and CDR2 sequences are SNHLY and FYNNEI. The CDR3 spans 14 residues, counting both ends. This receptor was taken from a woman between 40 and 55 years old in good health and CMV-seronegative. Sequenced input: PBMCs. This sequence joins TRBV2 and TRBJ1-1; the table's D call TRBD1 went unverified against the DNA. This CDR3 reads CASILGRLNTEAFF.